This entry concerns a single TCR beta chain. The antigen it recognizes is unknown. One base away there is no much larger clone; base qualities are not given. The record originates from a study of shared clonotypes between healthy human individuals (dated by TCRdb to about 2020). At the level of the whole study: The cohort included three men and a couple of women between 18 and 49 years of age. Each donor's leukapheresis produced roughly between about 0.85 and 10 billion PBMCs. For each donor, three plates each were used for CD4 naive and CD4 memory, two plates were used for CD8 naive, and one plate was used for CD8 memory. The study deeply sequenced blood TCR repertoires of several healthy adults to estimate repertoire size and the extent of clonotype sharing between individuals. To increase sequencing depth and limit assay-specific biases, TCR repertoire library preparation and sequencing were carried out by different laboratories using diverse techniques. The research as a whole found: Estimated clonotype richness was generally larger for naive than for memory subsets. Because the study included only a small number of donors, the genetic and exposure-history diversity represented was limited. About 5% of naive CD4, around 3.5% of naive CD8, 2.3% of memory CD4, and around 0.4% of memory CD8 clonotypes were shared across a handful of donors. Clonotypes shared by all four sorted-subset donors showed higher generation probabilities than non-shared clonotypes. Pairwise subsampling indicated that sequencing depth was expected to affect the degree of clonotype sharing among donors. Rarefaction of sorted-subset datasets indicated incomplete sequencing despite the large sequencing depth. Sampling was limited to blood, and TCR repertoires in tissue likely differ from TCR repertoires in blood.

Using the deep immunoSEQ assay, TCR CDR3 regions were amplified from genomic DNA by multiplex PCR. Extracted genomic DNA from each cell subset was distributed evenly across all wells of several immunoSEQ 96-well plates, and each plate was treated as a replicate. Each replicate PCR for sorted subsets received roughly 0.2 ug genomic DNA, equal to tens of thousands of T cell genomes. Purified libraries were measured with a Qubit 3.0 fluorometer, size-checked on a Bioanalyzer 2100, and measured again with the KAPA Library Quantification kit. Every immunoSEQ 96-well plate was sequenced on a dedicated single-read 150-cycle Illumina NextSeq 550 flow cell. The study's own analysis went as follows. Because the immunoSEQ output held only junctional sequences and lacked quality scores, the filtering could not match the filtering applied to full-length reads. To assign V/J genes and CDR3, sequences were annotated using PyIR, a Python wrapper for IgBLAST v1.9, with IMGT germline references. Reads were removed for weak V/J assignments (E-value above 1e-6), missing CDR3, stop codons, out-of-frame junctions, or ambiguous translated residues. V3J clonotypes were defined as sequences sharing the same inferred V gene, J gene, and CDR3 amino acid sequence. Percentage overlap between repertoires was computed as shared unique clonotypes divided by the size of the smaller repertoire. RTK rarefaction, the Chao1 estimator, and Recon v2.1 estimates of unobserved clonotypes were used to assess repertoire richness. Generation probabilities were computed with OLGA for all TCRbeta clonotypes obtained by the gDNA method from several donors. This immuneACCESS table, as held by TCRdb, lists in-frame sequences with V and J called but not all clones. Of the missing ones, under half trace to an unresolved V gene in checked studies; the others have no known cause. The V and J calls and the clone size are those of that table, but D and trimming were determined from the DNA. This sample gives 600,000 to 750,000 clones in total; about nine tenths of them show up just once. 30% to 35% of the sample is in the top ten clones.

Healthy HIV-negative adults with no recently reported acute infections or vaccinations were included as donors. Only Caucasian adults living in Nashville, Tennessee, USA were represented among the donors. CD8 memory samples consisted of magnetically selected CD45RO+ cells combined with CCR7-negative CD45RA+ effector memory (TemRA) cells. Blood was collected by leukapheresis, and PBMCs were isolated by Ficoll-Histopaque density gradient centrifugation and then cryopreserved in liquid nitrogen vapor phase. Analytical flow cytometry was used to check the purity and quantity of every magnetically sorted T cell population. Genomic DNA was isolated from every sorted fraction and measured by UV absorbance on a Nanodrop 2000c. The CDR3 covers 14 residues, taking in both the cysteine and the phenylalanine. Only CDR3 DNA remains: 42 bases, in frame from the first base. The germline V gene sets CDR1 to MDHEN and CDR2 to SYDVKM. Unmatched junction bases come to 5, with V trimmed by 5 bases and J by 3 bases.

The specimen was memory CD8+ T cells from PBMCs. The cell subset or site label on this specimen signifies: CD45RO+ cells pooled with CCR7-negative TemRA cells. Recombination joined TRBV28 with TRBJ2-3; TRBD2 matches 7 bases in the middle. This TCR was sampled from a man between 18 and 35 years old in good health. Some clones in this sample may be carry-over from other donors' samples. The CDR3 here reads CASSMGLLTDTQYF. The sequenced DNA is TGTGCCAGCAGTATGGGACTATTGACAGATACGCAGTATTTT.